The 28 T cell receptor beta chains below were found in one sample sequenced in a study of neurological immune-mediated disorders. Using its own MiXCR run on the 5' RACE reads, TCRdb lists one record per CDR3 protein. Among tens of thousands of distinct CDR3 sequences listed, about 15% were seen once. What was sequenced was PBMCs. These receptors originate from a woman in her thirties or forties in good health.

Many counts were recorded for this clonotype. The chain uses TRBV15 and TRBJ1-4, with D possibly TRBD1 on 5 matching bases. There are 15 residues in the CDR3. V gave up 5 bases and J gave up 5 bases, with 15 bases separating them. Per germline, CDR1 LNHNV and CDR2 YYDKDF (reference sequence). The CDR3 spells CATSGRGVGNEKLFF. The CDR3 nucleotides are TGTGCCACCAGCGGTCGAGGGGTTGGAAATGAAAAACTGTTTTTT.

There are many counts of this clonotype. The V and J genes are TRBV20-1 and TRBJ2-7, with 8 bases identical to TRBD2. The V segment lost 3 bases and the J segment 2 bases; nucleotides outside the gene matches: 12. From germline, CDR1 is DFQATT and CDR2 SNEGSKA (reference sequence). The CDR3 covers 16 residues. This CDR3 reads CSARAAGASYAYEQYF. The CDR3 DNA reads TGCAGTGCTAGGGCAGCGGGGGCCTCCTATGCCTACGAGCAGTACTTC.

This chain links TRBV11-2 with TRBJ2-1; D is undetermined. CDR3 size: 11 residues. Germline lookup yields CDR1 SGHAT and CDR2 FQNNGV. V was pared by 2 bases and J by 14 bases, with 10 bases between. CDR3 residues: CASSLITVEFF. CDR3 sequence (DNA): TGTGCCAGCAGCTTAATAACGGTGGAGTTCTTC.

This clonotype was seen ten or more times. V gene TRBV12-3 or TRBV12-4 combines with J gene TRBJ2-1; 12 bases map to TRBD2. The CDR3 loop spans 14 amino acids. J gave up 8 bases and V 3 bases, and 2 bases lay outside the gene matches. CDR3 region: CASSFASGGDEQFF. For the CDR3, the DNA is TGTGCCAGCAGTTTCGCTAGCGGGGGGGATGAGCAGTTCTTC.

In its sample, this clonotype was seen a few times. The rearrangement uses TRBV29-1 and TRBJ2-1; D call uncertain. V was trimmed by 6 bases and J by 8 bases, leaving 26 bases between them. The CDR3 is 16 amino acids. Germline V lookup: CDR1 SQVTM, CDR2 ANQGSEA. In DNA, the CDR3 is TGCAGCGTGAGATCTAGGCCCACTCCCGCTTACGATGAGCAGTTCTTC. It encodes CSVRSRPTPAYDEQFF.

About this clonotype itself: This CDR3 fails to terminate in the conserved phenylalanine or tryptophan, so it likely reflects a read error. The V and J genes are TRBV12-3 or TRBV12-4 and TRBJ2-3, with D tentatively TRBD1 or TRBD2 (6 bases each). Trimming removed 6 bases from V and 3 bases from J, with 16 bases in between. The CDR3 sequence is 15 residues long. The chain's CDR3 is CASRKRRGWTDTQYY. CDR3 nucleotides: TGTGCCAGCAGAAAAAGGAGGGGGTGGACAGATACGCAGTATTAT.

This clonotype was recorded many times. V usage is TRBV5-1 and J usage is TRBJ2-1; 8 bases fit TRBD1. The CDR3 contains 13 residues. The germline V gene encodes CDR1 SGHRS and CDR2 YFSETQ. The V gene end was trimmed by 4 bases and the J gene end by 7 bases; junction bases not matched to a gene: 4. Here the CDR3 DNA reads TGCGCCAGCAGCGTACAGGGGGATAATGAGCAGTTCTTC. Amino acids: CASSVQGDNEQFF.

This clonotype was detected once. DNA for the CDR3: TGTGCCAGCTTAGTGCGGGGGACCACAGATACGCAGTATTTT. It translates to CASLVRGTTDTQYF. J is TRBJ2-3 and V is TRBV7-9; 7 positions agree with TRBD2. The junction had 7 bases not matched to a gene; V was cut back by 8 bases and J by 2 bases. The CDR3 runs 14 residues. Germline CDR1 and CDR2: SEHNR and FQNEAQ (reference sequence). Together with reference TRBV7-9 and TRBJ2-3, the CDR3 gives the full variable domain: DTGVSQNPRHKITKRGQNVTFRCDPISEHNRLYWYRQTLGQGPEFLTYFQNEAQLEKSRLLSDRFSAERPKGSFSTLEIQRTEQGDSAMYLCASLVRGTTDTQYFGPGTRLTVL.

In its sample, this clonotype was seen many times. The chain links TRBV5-1 to TRBJ1-3, with 8 bases fitting TRBD1. This CDR3 region has 15 residues. After removal of 0 bases from V and 1 base from J, the junction contained 0 bases not matched to a gene. CDR1 is SGHRS and CDR2 is YFSETQ in the germline V gene. The CDR3 protein is CASSLGTGSGNTIYF. The CDR3 DNA reads TGCGCCAGCAGCTTGGGGACAGGGTCTGGAAACACCATATATTTT.

The table lists this clonotype with many counts. The chain has TRBV7-6 and TRBJ2-5; tentatively, D is TRBD1 (6 bases). Germline-derived CDR1 and CDR2 are SGHVS and FNYEAQ. The CDR3 is 14 residues long. The V and J ends lost 5 bases and 2 bases respectively, with 12 bases between them. The CDR3 nucleotides read TGTGCCAGCAGCAGATGGACAGCACAAGAGACCCAGTACTTC. As protein: CASSRWTAQETQYF.

This clonotype came up many times. This rearrangement joins TRBV5-1 to TRBJ2-5, with 15 bases matching TRBD2. The germline gives CDR1 SGHRS, CDR2 YFSETQ. Trimming cost V 3 bases and J 4 bases; bases outside gene matches: 4. CDR3 length: 16 residues. The CDR3 sequence is CASSWTSGGAGETQYF. The CDR3 DNA reads TGCGCCAGCAGCTGGACTAGCGGGGGGGCCGGAGAGACCCAGTACTTC.

Only a few counts were recorded for this clonotype. The chain uses TRBV7-9 and TRBJ2-2, with D maybe TRBD1 (5 bases). CDR3 length equals 15 residues. The germline CDR1 and CDR2 sequences are SEHNR and FQNEAQ (reference sequence). Trimming cost V 5 bases and J 3 bases, with 13 bases left between them. Here the CDR3 reads CASSPPGSHTGELFF. In DNA form, the CDR3 reads TGTGCCAGCAGCCCACCAGGGTCTCACACCGGGGAGCTGTTTTTT.

This clonotype was picked up many times. V and J are TRBV5-1 and TRBJ2-3; D uncertain. Germline V gene data show CDR1 as SGHRS and CDR2 as YFSETQ. V was clipped by 1 base and J by 2 bases, with 8 bases between them. This CDR3 contains 14 residues. CDR3 protein: CASSLSPYTDTQYF. The CDR3, as DNA: TGCGCCAGCAGCTTGTCCCCCTACACAGATACGCAGTATTTT.

This clonotype came up many times. The J gene is TRBJ2-1, the V gene TRBV6-1; the D is unclear. This CDR3 spans 14 amino acids. Germline V CDR1 and CDR2: MNHNS, SASEGT. V lost 7 bases to trimming and J lost 5 bases, with 15 bases between them. Here the CDR3 reads CASTPTRSNNEQFF. The CDR3 DNA reads as TGTGCCAGCACTCCCACCCGGAGCAACAATGAGCAGTTCTTC.

As for this clonotype: Just one base apart from a much larger clone, this may be a read error. The chain is built from TRBV10-3 and TRBJ2-1; D is perhaps TRBD2 (6 bases). V lost 5 bases to trimming and J lost 5 bases, with 16 bases between them. CDR1 ENHRY and CDR2 SYGVKD come from the germline V gene. The CDR3 has 15 amino acids. CDR3 DNA sequence: TGTGCCATCAGTCCGAGCGGAGGGAACCACAATGAGCAGTTCTTC. This gives the protein CAISPSGGNHNEQFF.

The genes are TRBV7-8 and TRBJ1-2; 10 bases are shared with TRBD1. The CDR3 loop spans 14 amino acids. With 6 bases clipped from V and 8 bases from J, the junction kept 9 bases outside the gene matches. Looked up from germline, CDR1 is SGHVS and CDR2 is FQNEAQ. The CDR3 is CASRPRQGAVGYTF. CDR3 coding DNA: TGTGCCAGCAGGCCTCGACAGGGGGCTGTAGGCTACACCTTC.

This clonotype came up many times. The chain is built from TRBV15 and TRBJ1-2; D ambiguous. The CDR3 is 14 amino acids. Germline-derived CDR1 and CDR2 are LNHNV and YYDKDF (reference sequence). V gave up 0 bases and J gave up 8 bases, with 13 bases separating them. In DNA, the CDR3 is TGTGCCACCAGCAGAGATGGCAGGCCGTTAGGCTACACCTTC. This translates into CATSRDGRPLGYTF.

This clonotype showed up many times. This CDR3 is CASALAGAPYNEQFF. CDR3 bases: TGTGCCAGCGCCTTGGCGGGGGCCCCCTACAATGAGCAGTTCTTC. This chain links TRBV12-3 or TRBV12-4 with TRBJ2-1; D perhaps matches TRBD2 (7 bases). V was clipped by 8 bases and J by 2 bases, with 16 bases between them. The CDR3 consists of 15 residues.

The chain combines TRBV5-1 with TRBJ2-1; D is tentatively TRBD1 or TRBD2 (5 bases each). The CDR3 has 16 residues. CDR1 is SGHRS and CDR2 is YFSETQ in the germline V gene. V lost 6 bases, J lost 10 bases, and 26 bases lay in between. Here the CDR3 reads CASNYAPGRGRVEQFF. CDR3 bases: TGCGCCAGCAACTATGCCCCGGGACGCGGACGTGTAGAGCAGTTCTTC.

There are many counts of this clonotype. The chain carries TRBV20-1 and TRBJ2-2; D uncertain. The CDR3 is 14 amino acids. The germline V and J ends were trimmed by 5 bases and 0 bases, with 10 bases remaining between them. Germline V CDR1 and CDR2: DFQATT, SNEGSKA (reference sequence). The CDR3 bases are TGCAGTGCTCCCGGGTTCGCGAACACCGGGGAGCTGTTTTTT. Its translation: CSAPGFANTGELFF.

This clonotype was seen repeatedly, ten times or more. The J gene is TRBJ1-1, the V gene TRBV27; the D is unclear. The CDR3 sequence is 13 residues long. V was trimmed by 6 bases and J by 4 bases, leaving 12 bases between them. CDR1 is MNHEY and CDR2 is SMNVEV in the germline V gene (reference sequence). In nucleotides, the CDR3 is TGTGCCAGCAGGGGATCGGCAGGCACTGAAGCTTTCTTT. It yields the protein CASRGSAGTEAFF.

The sample holds many counts of this clonotype. The rearrangement uses TRBV5-1 and TRBJ2-5; 8 bases agree with TRBD1. There are 15 residues in the CDR3. Germline loops: CDR1 SGHRS, CDR2 YFSETQ. After removal of 4 bases from V and 6 bases from J, the junction contained 11 bases not matched to a gene. Here the CDR3 reads CASSPQTGVVQTQYF. The CDR3 coding sequence is TGCGCCAGCAGCCCCCAGACAGGGGTAGTGCAGACCCAGTACTTC.

By frequency in the sample, this clonotype is medium-sized. The chain recombines TRBV6-5 with TRBJ2-5, with TRBD2 identical over 8 bases. V shed 0 bases and J 0 bases; nucleotides not matched to a gene: 0. The CDR3 consists of 15 residues. Germline loops: CDR1 MNHEY, CDR2 SVGAGI. The CDR3 nucleotides read TGTGCCAGCAGTTACTCGACTAGCGACCAAGAGACCCAGTACTTC. This encodes CASSYSTSDQETQYF.

This clonotype was observed many times. The chain has TRBV20-1 and TRBJ2-2; TRBD2 is a possible D gene (6 bases). The CDR3 is 14 amino acids. CDR1 is DFQATT, CDR2 SNEGSKA, per germline (reference sequence). Trimming took off 2 bases at V and 3 bases at J, with 10 bases between the two ends. The CDR3 DNA sequence: TGCAGTGCTAGATCCTGGGACTACACCGGGGAGCTGTTTTTT. This translates into CSARSWDYTGELFF.

This clonotype was recorded at least ten times. The CDR3 DNA is TGTGCCAGCAGCCCCACGCTGGGCACCGGGGAGCTGTTTTTT. Protein: CASSPTLGTGELFF. The genes are TRBV3-1 and TRBJ2-2; D unresolved. The CDR3 consists of 14 residues. Germline lookup yields CDR1 LGHDT and CDR2 YNNKEL (reference sequence). V lost 4 bases and J 4 bases, leaving 10 bases between the germline ends.

This clonotype was seen ten or more times. This chain uses TRBV28 with TRBJ1-5; D ambiguous. V shed 8 bases and J shed 0 bases, with 5 bases lying between them. The CDR3 loop spans 12 amino acids. Germline values: CDR1 MDHEN, CDR2 SYDVKM. CDR3 coding DNA: TGTGCCAGCGAGGGTAGCAATCAGCCCCAGCATTTT. Translating gives CASEGSNQPQHF. The full variable domain, rest sourced from reference TRBV28 and TRBJ1-5, is DVKVTQSSRYLVKRTGEKVFLECVQDMDHENMFWYRQDPGLGLRLIYFSYDVKMKEKGDIPEGYSVSREKKERFSLILESASTNQTSMYLCASEGSNQPQHFGDGTRLSIL.

This clonotype was counted many times. The chain employs TRBV7-9 and TRBJ1-2, with D perhaps matching TRBD1 (6 bases). The V gene's germline CDR1 is SEHNR and CDR2 FQNEAQ (reference sequence). The CDR3 extends over 18 amino acids. The germline V and J ends were trimmed by 3 bases and 0 bases, with 20 bases remaining between them. For the CDR3, the DNA is TGTGCCAGCAGCTTCCAACCAGGCTGGGGGCCGACTAACTATGGCTACACCTTC. It specifies CASSFQPGWGPTNYGYTF.

This clonotype was seen once. Its ends do not fully match the called genes, so a read error is possible. The V call is TRBV20-1, the J call TRBJ1-4; D is ambiguous. Germline V lookup: CDR1 DFQATT, CDR2 SNEGSKA (reference sequence). The CDR3 runs 14 residues. The CDR3 DNA is TGCAGTGCGGGAAGTACAGCAACTATTGAAGAACTGTTTTTT. Amino acids: CSAGSTATIEELFF.